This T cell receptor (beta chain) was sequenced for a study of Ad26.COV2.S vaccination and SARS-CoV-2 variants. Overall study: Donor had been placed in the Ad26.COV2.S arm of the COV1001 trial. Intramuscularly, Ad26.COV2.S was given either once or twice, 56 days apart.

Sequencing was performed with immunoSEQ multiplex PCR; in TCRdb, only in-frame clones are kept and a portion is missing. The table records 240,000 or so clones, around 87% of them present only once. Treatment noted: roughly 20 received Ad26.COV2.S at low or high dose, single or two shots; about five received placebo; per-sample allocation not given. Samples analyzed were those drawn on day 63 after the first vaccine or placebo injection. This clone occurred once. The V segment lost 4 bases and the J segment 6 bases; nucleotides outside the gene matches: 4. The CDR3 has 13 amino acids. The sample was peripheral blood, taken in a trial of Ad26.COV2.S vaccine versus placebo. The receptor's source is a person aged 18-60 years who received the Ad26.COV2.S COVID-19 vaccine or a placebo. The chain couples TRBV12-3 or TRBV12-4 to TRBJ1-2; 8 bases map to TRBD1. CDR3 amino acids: CASSYQGANGYTF. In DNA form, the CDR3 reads TGTGCCAGCAGTTACCAGGGGGCGAATGGCTACACCTTC.